This T cell receptor (beta chain) was captured in a study of blood T cell repertoires in COVID-19 (dated by TCRdb to between 2020 and 2021). For the study in its entirety: Collaborator samples came from the United States, Italy and Spain and covered acute and convalescent phases of COVID-19. Samples came from the ongoing ImmuneRACE study (first 160 participants) plus 1,254 subjects from 6 global collaborators. The prospective study material was composed of cDNA or gDNA derived from T cells, B-cell-depleted T cells, or PBMCs. Nearly every sample came with metadata listing a de-identified subject ID, COVID-19 status, age in years and sex. Deeply sampled blood TCRbeta repertoires from subjects exposed to, actively infected with, or recovered from COVID-19 were included in the dataset. A freely available public database, intended as a resource for researchers studying the immune response to SARS-CoV-2, is where the repertoires were released. Where HLA class I and class II types were available, the types were taken from metadata supplied by the sample provider, not from assay-based typing. Overall study outcomes, separate from this receptor: How much clinical and demographic metadata was included differed by source and by participant, and the metadata was provided uncurated.

As regards this clone: Its specific antigen is unknown. No base quality values were provided; no much bigger clone lies one nucleotide off.

TCRbeta CDR3 regions were amplified from genomic DNA by means of the immunoSEQ Assay, a bias-controlled multiplex PCR. Under the source paper's analysis protocol: The number of nucleated cells in each sample was estimated by amplification of reference gene primers within the assay. To quantify the absolute abundance of each unique TCRbeta CDR3 rearrangement, sequence reads were collapsed and filtered. For each sample, productive Simpson clonality was calculated as the square root of Simpson's diversity index across productive rearrangements. The immuneACCESS repertoire file appears here via TCRdb, limited to in-frame rearrangements. These files lack a portion of the clones; in checked studies, under half of the deficit traces to unresolved V genes, and the cause of the others is not known. V and J calls and clone size follow that table, whereas D and trimming were derived from the DNA. The sample includes some 160,000 clones, with around 92% observed a single time. Approximately 3% of the sample lies in the top ten.

Whole blood was collected in K2EDTA tubes by collaborating institutions according to the institutions' own protocols. Collaborator samples were shipped for TCRbeta analysis as frozen whole blood, isolated PBMCs, or DNA extracted from either sample type. The clonotype comes from a man in his fifties or sixties with acute or convalescent COVID-19. Material for sequencing was peripheral blood.

This receptor carries the CDR3 CASSSNPGGGRRAGNTIYF. The nucleotide sequence reads as follows: TGTGCCAGCAGCTCCAATCCTGGGGGGGGGCGCCGGGCTGGAAACACCATATATTTT. The rearranged segments are TRBV21-1 and TRBJ1-3. TRBV21-1 is deemed a pseudogene. The CDR3 contains 19 residues, cysteine and phenylalanine counted. Only the CDR3 DNA is retained, 57 bases long and in frame from the first base.